Shown below are 2 T cell receptor beta chains from a single sample sequenced in a study of T cell responses to AZD1222 COVID-19 vaccine. Clones were sequenced by immunoSEQ multiplex PCR, and TCRdb holds only the in-frame ones, with some missing. Among about 150,000 clones, about nine tenths were seen once, and the ten largest hold 5.5%. The starting material was peripheral blood, obtained on day 0 of MenACWY control vaccination. The origin of the receptors is an adult in good health.

The J gene is TRBJ2-7, the V gene TRBV4-1; TRBD1 matches 7 bases. Germline V CDR1 and CDR2: MGHRA, YSYEKL. The J segment lost 6 bases and the V segment lost 3 bases, leaving 5 bases of the junction unmatched. The CDR3 spans 13 residues. As DNA, the CDR3 is TGCGCCAGCAGCCAGGACAGGCTTGGCGAGCAGTACGTC. The encoded protein is CASSQDRLGEQYV.

The gene calls are TRBV5-1 and TRBJ2-7; TRBD1 aligns across 9 bases. Losses at the gene ends were 3 bases for V and 0 bases for J; bases not matched to a gene: 7. The CDR3 is 16 amino acids. Germline V lookup: CDR1 SGHRS, CDR2 YFSETQ. The CDR3 sequence: CASSYNPGQGSYEQYF. CDR3 nucleotides: TGCGCCAGCAGCTACAACCCGGGACAGGGCTCCTACGAGCAGTACTTC. The entire variable domain, with the rest obtained from reference TRBV5-1 and TRBJ2-7, is as follows: KAGVTQTPRYLIKTRGQQVTLSCSPISGHRSVSWYQQTPGQGLQFLFEYFSETQRNKGNFPGRFSGRQFSNSRSEMNVSTLELGDSALYLCASSYNPGQGSYEQYFGPGTRLTVT.